Presented here are 31 T cell receptor beta chains from one specimen sequenced in a study of shared clonotypes between healthy human individuals. TCRdb's copy holds only in-frame clones and misses some; the assay was immunoSEQ multiplex PCR. The sample comprises over a million clones, around three quarters of which are singletons, and around 0.47% rests with the top ten. The sequenced sample consisted of memory CD4+ T cells from PBMCs. Subset indicated: CD45RA-negative fraction. Every receptor here comes from a young man in good health. Some clones in this sample may be carry-over from other donors' samples.

A note on this clone: This specimen includes other DNA sequences encoding the same CDR3. The CDR3, as DNA: TGTGCCAGCAGCGCGGGGGGACTAGCGGGGCTCTACAATGAGCAGTTCTTC. It specifies CASSAGGLAGLYNEQFF. The V and J genes are TRBV9 and TRBJ2-1; TRBD2 matches at 13 bases. The length of the CDR3 is 17 residues. Germline values: CDR1 SGDLS, CDR2 YYNGEE. J lost 3 bases, V lost 3 bases, and 6 bases had no gene match.

V gene TRBV23-1 combines with J gene TRBJ1-3; weak D call: TRBD1 (5 bases). TRBV23-1 is annotated as an ORF whose role is uncertain. The CDR3 has 18 residues. V lost 7 bases to trimming and J lost 3 bases, with 25 bases between them. The CDR3 region is CASNSYPRGGRGGNTIYF. Written as DNA, the CDR3 is TGCGCCAGCAATTCTTACCCTAGGGGTGGGAGAGGTGGAAACACCATATATTTT.

The chain employs TRBV28 and TRBJ2-1, with D unresolved. This CDR3 is built from 13 residues. V dropped 4 bases and J dropped 9 bases, with 13 bases sitting between them. Per the germline V gene, CDR1 is MDHEN and CDR2 is SYDVKM. CDR3 DNA: TGTGCCAGCAGTTCAACCTCGTCCCGTGAGCAGTTCTTC. Translation: CASSSTSSREQFF.

The gene calls are TRBV28 and TRBJ2-7; perhaps TRBD2 as D (5 bases). This CDR3 spans 15 amino acids. Germline V lookup: CDR1 MDHEN, CDR2 SYDVKM. Trimming pared 5 bases from V and 2 bases from J, leaving 16 bases between. For the CDR3, the DNA is TGTGCCAGCAGTCCCCAGGCAACTAGGGCCTACGAGCAGTACTTC. Protein product: CASSPQATRAYEQYF.

This chain connects TRBV30 to TRBJ1-5, with a tentative D call TRBD1 (5 bases). The V gene's germline CDR1 is GTSNPN and CDR2 SVGIG (reference sequence). Between the trimmed V and J ends, which lost 4 bases and 6 bases, there was a span of 13 bases. CDR3 size: 13 residues. The CDR3 DNA reads TGTGCCTGGACAGAAAGGGGACGTCAGCCCCAGCATTTT. Translated, it gives CAWTERGRQPQHF.

The chain links TRBV18 to TRBJ2-7; 9 positions match TRBD1. The trim removed 3 bases at V and 3 bases at J, leaving 9 bases unmatched. This CDR3 is 16 amino acids long. Germline CDR1 KGHSH, CDR2 LQKENI. CDR3 sequence (DNA): TGTGCCAGCTCACCGGGACAGGGAGGATTCGGCTACGAGCAGTACTTC. It codes for CASSPGQGGFGYEQYF.

A few counts support this clone. J is TRBJ1-1 and V is TRBV29-1; the D is unclear. V was pared by 4 bases and J by 1 base, with 10 bases between. This CDR3 is built from 13 residues. The germline V gene encodes CDR1 SQVTM and CDR2 ANQGSEA. CDR3: CSVGATGNTEAFF. The CDR3 nucleotides are TGCAGCGTTGGGGCCACGGGGAACACTGAAGCTTTCTTT.

The rearrangement joins TRBV28 to TRBJ1-2, with no clear D. Germline lookup yields CDR1 MDHEN and CDR2 SYDVKM. Trimming took off 2 bases at V and 4 bases at J, with 11 bases between the two ends. This CDR3 is built from 14 residues. CDR3: CASSLNLGGYGYTF. CDR3 DNA sequence: TGTGCCAGCAGTTTAAATTTGGGCGGCTATGGCTACACCTTC.

This sequence joins TRBV27 and TRBJ1-1, with D possibly TRBD1 on 6 matching bases. The germline V gene encodes CDR1 MNHEY and CDR2 SMNVEV (reference sequence). The CDR3 is 16 residues long. The V and J ends lost 4 bases and 2 bases respectively, with 17 bases between them. CDR3 residues: CASSSGRARGNTEAFF. DNA for the CDR3: TGTGCCAGCAGTTCCGGGAGGGCCAGGGGCAACACTGAAGCTTTCTTT.

The chain is built from TRBV19 and TRBJ2-1; D not certain. The CDR3 length is 16 residues. Trimming left V 4 bases short and J 5 bases short, with 18 bases between. The V gene's germline CDR1 is LNHDA and CDR2 SQIVND (reference sequence). CDR3 coding DNA: TGTGCCAGTAGTAGGGCTCTAGGGCATGATCACAATGAGCAGTTCTTC. Residues: CASSRALGHDHNEQFF.

In its sample, this clone was seen once. CDR3 nucleotides: TGTGCCAGCAGCTTACTTTTCACCGGGGAGCTGTTTTTT. This gives the protein CASSLLFTGELFF. The gene calls are TRBV7-9 and TRBJ2-2; D ambiguous. V shed 2 bases and J shed 4 bases, with 5 bases lying between them. The CDR3 totals 13 residues. Germline assignment: CDR1 SEHNR and CDR2 FQNEAQ (reference sequence). The full variable domain, in which reference TRBV7-9 and TRBJ2-2 provide the parts outside the CDR3, is DTGVSQNPRHKITKRGQNVTFRCDPISEHNRLYWYRQTLGQGPEFLTYFQNEAQLEKSRLLSDRFSAERPKGSFSTLEIQRTEQGDSAMYLCASSLLFTGELFFGEGSRLTVL.

CDR3 nucleotide sequence: TGTGCGAGCCCGGGGGCTTACACTGAAGCTTTCTTT. Encoded protein: CASPGAYTEAFF. This chain uses TRBV7-3 with TRBJ1-1; a weak D match, TRBD1 (6 bases). This CDR3 is built from 12 residues. Per germline, CDR1 SGHTA and CDR2 FQGTGA. The complete variable domain, with remaining parts taken from reference TRBV7-3 and TRBJ1-1, reads GAGVSQTPSNKVTEKGKYVELRCDPISGHTALYWYRQSLGQGPEFLIYFQGTGAADDSGLPNDRFFAVRPEGSVSTLKIQRTERGDSAVYLCASPGAYTEAFFGQGTRLTVV.

This clone was counted once. The V and J genes are TRBV5-4 and TRBJ1-4; a possible D gene is TRBD1 (6 bases). There are 14 residues in the CDR3. Trimming stripped 5 bases from V and 4 bases from J, with 12 bases between. The V gene's germline CDR1 is SGHNT and CDR2 YYREEE (reference sequence). CDR3 sequence (DNA): TGTGCCAGCAGAAGGGGGGGGGATAATGAAAAACTGTTTTTT. It translates to CASRRGGDNEKLFF.

V and J are TRBV15 and TRBJ2-5; 12 bases match TRBD1. The CDR3 runs to 13 residues. CDR1 LNHNV and CDR2 YYDKDF come from the germline V gene (reference sequence). V lost 8 bases to trimming and J lost 5 bases; unmatched junction nucleotides: 3. CDR3 sequence reads: CATGTGGGETQYF. CDR3 in DNA: TGTGCCACCGGGACAGGGGGCGGGGAGACCCAGTACTTC.

This clone was observed at least ten times. The J gene is TRBJ1-1, the V gene TRBV7-8, with D hard to call. The V gene lost 2 bases and the J gene lost 5 bases, with 3 bases spanning the gap. Per germline, CDR1 SGHVS and CDR2 FQNEAQ. This CDR3 contains 11 residues. CDR3 sequence reads: CASSLKTEAFF. The DNA of the CDR3 is TGTGCCAGCAGCTTAAAAACTGAAGCTTTCTTT.

This clone has ten or more counts. The chain combines TRBV5-4 with TRBJ2-3, with TRBD1 matching over 7 bases. Germline CDR1 is SGHNT and CDR2 is YYREEE (reference sequence). V was pared by 1 base and J by 3 bases, with 8 bases of the junction left unmatched. CDR3 size: 16 residues. In DNA, the CDR3 is TGTGCCAGCAGCTTGCTCGACAGGGTGAAAACAGATACGCAGTATTTT. It is translated as CASSLLDRVKTDTQYF.

The J gene is TRBJ1-1, the V gene TRBV11-1; D call uncertain. This CDR3 is built from 15 residues. Germline loops: CDR1 SGHAT, CDR2 FQDESV (reference sequence). V dropped 1 base and J dropped 1 base, with 10 bases sitting between them. CDR3 in amino acids: CASSLGAGKNTEAFF. CDR3 in DNA: TGTGCCAGCAGCTTAGGGGCGGGAAAGAACACTGAAGCTTTCTTT.

The chain joins TRBV28 to TRBJ1-4, with D perhaps matching TRBD1 (5 bases). CDR1 is MDHEN, CDR2 SYDVKM, per germline. V lost 3 bases and J lost 4, with 12 bases in between. The CDR3 totals 15 residues. CDR3 residues: CASSFWLGVNEKLFF. The CDR3 bases are TGTGCCAGCAGTTTCTGGTTGGGGGTTAATGAAAAACTGTTTTTT.

The V call is TRBV4-3, the J call TRBJ2-2; no firm D call. The V gene lost 3 bases and the J gene lost 4 bases, with 12 bases spanning the gap. This CDR3 spans 15 amino acids. The germline V gene encodes CDR1 LGHNA and CDR2 YSLEER. The CDR3 nucleotides read TGCGCCAGCAGCCAGACTGATCGATTCACCGGGGAGCTGTTTTTT. It encodes CASSQTDRFTGELFF.

This clone is a singleton in its sample. The gene calls are TRBV6-5 and TRBJ1-4; D is uncertain. V lost 6 bases to trimming and J lost 10 bases, with 15 bases between them. In germline, CDR1 is MNHEY, CDR2 SVGAGI. The CDR3 has 13 amino acids. CDR3 coding DNA: TGTGCCAGCAGGGGTCAGCTCGCTGGAAAACTGTTTTTT. Protein sequence: CASRGQLAGKLFF.

The V and J genes are TRBV6-6 and TRBJ2-7, with D possibly matching TRBD2 (6 bases). Trimming removed 6 bases from V and 3 bases from J, with 18 bases in between. The CDR3 runs 15 residues. The germline CDR1 and CDR2 sequences are MNHNY and SVGAGI (reference sequence). CDR3 sequence (DNA): TGTGCCAGCAGCCTAGCGCCTAGCTGGAACTACGAGCAGTACTTC. This codes for CASSLAPSWNYEQYF.

The V and J genes are TRBV7-6 and TRBJ1-2; 11 bases line up with TRBD1. CDR1 and CDR2 (germline): SGHVS, FNYEAQ. The CDR3 sequence is 15 residues long. Trimming cost V 5 bases and J 5 bases; bases outside gene matches: 7. CDR3 loop: CASSTRTGGQYGYTF. CDR3 sequence (DNA): TGTGCCAGCAGCACCCGGACAGGGGGCCAATATGGCTACACCTTC.

V gene TRBV5-1 combines with J gene TRBJ2-2; D gene unclear. The germline V gene has CDR1 SGHRS and CDR2 YFSETQ. V was shortened by 3 bases and J by 0 bases, with 9 bases between the two germline ends. CDR3 length: 15 amino acids. The CDR3 region has the DNA TGCGCCAGCAGCTCGAATCCGTCGAACACCGGGGAGCTGTTTTTT. Residues: CASSSNPSNTGELFF.

V gene TRBV7-2 combines with J gene TRBJ1-5; no reliable D call. V lost 5 bases to trimming and J lost 3 bases, with 14 bases between them. The germline V gene has CDR1 SGHTA and CDR2 FQGNSA. CDR3 length: 15 residues. The DNA of the CDR3 is TGTGCCAGCAGCCCGGAAATGGGCCCCAATCAGCCCCAGCATTTT. It specifies CASSPEMGPNQPQHF.

The chain couples TRBV28 to TRBJ2-3; 10 bases are shared with TRBD1. CDR1 MDHEN and CDR2 SYDVKM come from the germline V gene. Trimming removed 3 bases from V and 4 bases from J; junction bases left unmatched: 7. The CDR3 runs 16 residues. The CDR3 DNA sequence: TGTGCCAGCAGTTTGGTTCTTGGACAGGGGGCAGATACGCAGTATTTT. This codes for CASSLVLGQGADTQYF.

This sequence joins TRBV2 and TRBJ2-7, with TRBD1 matching over 11 bases. Germline V gene data show CDR1 as SNHLY and CDR2 as FYNNEI. The junction had 7 bases not matched to a gene; V was cut back by 4 bases and J by 5 bases. CDR3 length: 15 residues. The CDR3 DNA is TGTGCCAGCAGTGTTTTGGACAGGGGGCTCGACGAGCAGTACTTC. This gives the protein CASSVLDRGLDEQYF.

V and J are TRBV7-2 and TRBJ2-1; D may be TRBD1 (5 bases). Per germline, CDR1 SGHTA and CDR2 FQGNSA. The CDR3 sequence is 14 residues long. V lost 6 bases and J lost 8, with 17 bases in between. CDR3 loop: CASSRMLGADEQFF. The CDR3 bases are TGTGCCAGCAGTCGCATGTTAGGGGCAGATGAGCAGTTCTTC. Drawing the rest from reference TRBV7-2 and TRBJ2-1, the complete variable domain is GAGVSQSPSNKVTEKGKDVELRCDPISGHTALYWYRQSLGQGLEFLIYFQGNSAPDKSGLPSDRFSAERTGGSVSTLTIQRTQQEDSAVYLCASSRMLGADEQFFGPGTRLTVL.

The chain employs TRBV9 and TRBJ2-1; tentatively, D is TRBD2 (7 bases). Trimming left V 4 bases short and J 8 bases short, with 13 bases between. CDR1 and CDR2 (germline): SGDLS, YYNGEE. CDR3 length equals 13 residues. CDR3 DNA: TGTGCCAGCAGCCTAAGGGGGGGCGATGAGCAGTTCTTC. Encoded protein: CASSLRGGDEQFF. The whole variable domain, filled in from reference TRBV9 and TRBJ2-1, reads DSGVTQTPKHLITATGQRVTLRCSPRSGDLSVYWYQQSLDQGLQFLIQYYNGEERAKGNILERFSAQQFPDLHSELNLSSLELGDSALYFCASSLRGGDEQFFGPGTRLTVL.

V gene TRBV11-1 combines with J gene TRBJ2-7, with 8 bases fitting TRBD1. V lost 6 bases to trimming and J lost 6 bases; unmatched junction nucleotides: 4. The CDR3 is 12 residues long. Germline-derived CDR1 and CDR2 are SGHAT and FQDESV (reference sequence). The CDR3 region has the DNA TGTGCCAGCAGTCAGACAGGGGTCGAGCAGTACTTC. Its translation: CASSQTGVEQYF.

The V and J genes are TRBV4-2 and TRBJ1-4, with 9 bases identical to TRBD1. Germline lookup yields CDR1 LGHNA and CDR2 YNFKEQ. The CDR3 covers 15 residues. After removal of 4 bases from V and 4 bases from J, the junction contained 4 bases not matched to a gene. The CDR3 DNA sequence: TGTGCCAGCAGCCGAGGACAGGGGAATAATGAAAAACTGTTTTTT. Protein sequence: CASSRGQGNNEKLFF.

This clone was seen a few times. Other nucleotide sequences in the sample specify the same CDR3. The rearrangement joins TRBV6-1 to TRBJ2-1; no clear D. Trimming left V 6 bases short and J 7 bases short, with 4 bases between. This CDR3 has 10 amino acids. Germline assignment: CDR1 MNHNS and CDR2 SASEGT. The CDR3 sequence is CASRGNEQFF. DNA for the CDR3: TGTGCCAGCAGGGGTAATGAGCAGTTCTTC.